Sequencing of this T cell receptor (beta chain) was carried out in a study of metastatic and nonmetastatic thyroid tumors. Overall study: Malignant thyroid and benign thyroid patients provided blood and tumor or nodule tissue whose repertoires were compared. Study-level findings and limits: Significantly higher TCR beta diversity was reportedly seen in malignant thyroid tumors than benign nodules, in blood and tumor.

A remark on this clone: Its antigen is unidentified.

TCRdb reassembled clones from the PCR reads with MiXCR. The sample shows 30,000 to 35,000 clones, 14% to 15% of them seen only once. Thyroid surgery was performed in patients who had received no treatment beforehand. V lost 7 bases, J lost 4 bases, and 14 bases stayed unmatched. The CDR3 extends over 16 amino acids. Germline loops: CDR1 MNHNS, CDR2 SASEGT. This chain links TRBV6-1 with TRBJ1-2; 8 positions match TRBD1. The TCR comes from a male donor with papillary thyroid cancer or a benign thyroid nodule (not recorded which). Some clones in this sample may be carry-over from other donors' samples. The sequencing input was blood. This chain's CDR3 is CASKGTFTGGVYGYTF. For the CDR3, the DNA is TGTGCCAGCAAGGGCACCTTTACAGGGGGTGTCTATGGCTACACCTTC.